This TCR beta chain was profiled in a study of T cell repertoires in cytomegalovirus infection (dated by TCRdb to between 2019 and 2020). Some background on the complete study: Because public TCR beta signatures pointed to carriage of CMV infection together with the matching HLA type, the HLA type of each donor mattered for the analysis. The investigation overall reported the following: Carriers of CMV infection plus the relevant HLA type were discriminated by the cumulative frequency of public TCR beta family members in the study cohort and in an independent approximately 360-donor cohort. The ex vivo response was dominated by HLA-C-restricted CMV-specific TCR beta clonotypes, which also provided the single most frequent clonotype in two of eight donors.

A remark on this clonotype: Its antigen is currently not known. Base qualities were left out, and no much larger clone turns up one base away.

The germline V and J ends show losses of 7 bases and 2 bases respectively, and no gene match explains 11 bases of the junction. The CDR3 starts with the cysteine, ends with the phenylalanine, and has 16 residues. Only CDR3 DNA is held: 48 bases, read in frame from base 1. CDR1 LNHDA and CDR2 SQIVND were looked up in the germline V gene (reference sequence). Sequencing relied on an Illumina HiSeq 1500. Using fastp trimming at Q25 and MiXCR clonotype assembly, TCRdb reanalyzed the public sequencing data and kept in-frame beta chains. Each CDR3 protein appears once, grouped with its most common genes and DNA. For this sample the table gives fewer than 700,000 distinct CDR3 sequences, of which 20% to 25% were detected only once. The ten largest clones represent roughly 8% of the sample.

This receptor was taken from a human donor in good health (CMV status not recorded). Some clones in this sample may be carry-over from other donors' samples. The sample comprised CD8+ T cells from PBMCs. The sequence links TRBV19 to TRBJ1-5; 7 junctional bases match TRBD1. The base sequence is TGTGCCAGTAATCTTGGGGACAGTCTGGGCAATCAGCCCCAGCATTTT. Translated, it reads CASNLGDSLGNQPQHF.